These 7 T cell receptor beta chains were sequenced from one sample in a study of tumor-infiltrating lymphocytes in primary liver carcinoma. Unsorted bulk tissue, about 19-32 mg of it, served as the source for co-extraction of RNA and DNA. Priming with a constant-region primer yielded TCR beta cDNA from roughly 500 ng total RNA. It was through three nested multiplex PCR rounds of slightly modified ARM-PCR that TCR beta libraries arose. The first two PCR rounds used TRBV1-TRBV30 primers with a Cbeta primer, 9 to 11 cycles each. A single record per CDR3 protein comes from TCRdb applying MiXCR to the multiplex PCR reads. This sample yields roughly 100,000 distinct CDR3 sequences, of which roughly 69% are seen a single time; around 9.5% belongs to the top ten. Source material: liver tumor tissue from sampling region 5. Subset specified: tumor region T5, tumor centre. These receptors all come from a woman in her fifties or sixties with primary liver carcinoma and hepatitis B virus infection.

The sample holds many counts of this clonotype. The V and J genes are TRBV7-8 and TRBJ2-7; D remains ambiguous. Germline CDR1 is SGHVS and CDR2 is FQNEAQ. The CDR3 spans 14 residues. Trimming stripped 2 bases from V and 7 bases from J, with 15 bases between. Written as DNA, the CDR3 is TGTGCCAGCAGCTTAAAACCAGACCCGAAGGAGCAGTACTTC. Amino acid sequence: CASSLKPDPKEQYF. The complete variable domain, with remaining parts taken from reference TRBV7-8 and TRBJ2-7, reads GAGVSQSPRYKVAKRGQDVALRCDPISGHVSLFWYQQALGQGPEFLTYFQNEAQLDKSGLPSDRFFAERPEGSVSTLKIQRTQQEDSAVYLCASSLKPDPKEQYFGPGTRLTVT.

Worth noting for this clonotype: Mismatch with germline at one junction end may stem from a read error. The chain recombines TRBV28 with TRBJ2-5, with 11 bases that match TRBD2. The CDR3 consists of 16 residues. The germline CDR1 and CDR2 sequences are MDHEN and SYDVKM. CDR3 protein: CAGSPATSGRIKTQYF. The CDR3 nucleotides read TGTGCCGGCAGTCCCGCTACTAGCGGGAGAATCAAGACCCAGTACTTC.

As for this clonotype: A much bigger clone sits one base away, suggesting this may be a read error. The chain links TRBV12-3 or TRBV12-4 to TRBJ1-1; D not resolved. V was pared by 5 bases and J by 1 base, with 8 bases between. The CDR3 totals 13 residues. The CDR3 is CASSPTRNTEAFF. For the CDR3, the DNA is TGTGCCAGCAGTCCAACAAGGAACACTGAAGCTTTCTTT.

The table lists this clonotype with many counts. V usage is TRBV5-4 and J usage is TRBJ2-3; 8 positions match TRBD2. CDR1 SGHNT and CDR2 YYREEE come from the germline V gene (reference sequence). There are 18 residues in the CDR3. Trimming took 1 base from V and 1 from J; bases not matched to a gene: 11. CDR3 protein: CASSLPSGSFVGTDTQYF. CDR3 in DNA: TGTGCCAGCAGCTTGCCGAGCGGGAGCTTCGTGGGCACAGATACGCAGTATTTT.

This clonotype was counted a few times. This chain uses TRBV28 with TRBJ1-1, with D perhaps matching TRBD1 (5 bases). The V and J ends lost 3 bases and 1 base respectively, with 12 bases between them. Germline-derived CDR1 and CDR2 are MDHEN and SYDVKM. The CDR3 has 15 amino acids. The CDR3 loop reads CASSFHSRGNTEAFF. The CDR3, as DNA: TGTGCCAGCAGTTTTCATTCTAGGGGGAACACTGAAGCTTTCTTT.

Details on this clonotype: The missing conserved phenylalanine or tryptophan at the end of this CDR3 makes a read error likely. The J gene is TRBJ1-2, the V gene TRBV10-2; D is unclear. Trimming took 3 bases from V and 10 from J, leaving 15 bases between them. The CDR3 contains 13 residues. Germline loops: CDR1 WSHSY, CDR2 SAAADI. CDR3 region: CASSEQSFGDYTL. The CDR3 region has the DNA TGCGCCAGCAGTGAACAGTCCTTTGGAGACTACACCCTC.

The table lists this clonotype with a count of one. The junction shows a germline mismatch at one end, possibly a read error. V is TRBV11-3 and J is TRBJ1-1; D might be TRBD1 (5 bases). CDR3 size: 15 residues. Germline CDR1 is SGHNT and CDR2 is YENEEA. The CDR3 DNA is TGTGCCAGTAGCCTAACAGGAGGGATGAATACTGAAGCTTTCTTT. Amino acid sequence: CASSLTGGMNTEAFF.